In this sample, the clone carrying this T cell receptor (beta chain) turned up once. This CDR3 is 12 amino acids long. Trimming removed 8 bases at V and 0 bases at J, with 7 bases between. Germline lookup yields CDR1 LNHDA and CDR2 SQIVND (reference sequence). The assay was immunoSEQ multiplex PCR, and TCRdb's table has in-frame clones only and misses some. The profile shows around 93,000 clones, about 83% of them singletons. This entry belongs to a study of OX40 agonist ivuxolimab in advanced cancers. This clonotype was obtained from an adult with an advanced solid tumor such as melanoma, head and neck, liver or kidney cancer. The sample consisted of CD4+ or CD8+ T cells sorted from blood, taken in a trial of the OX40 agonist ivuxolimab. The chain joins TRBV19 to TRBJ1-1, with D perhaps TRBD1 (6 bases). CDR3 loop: CASGQLNTEAFF. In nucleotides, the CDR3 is TGTGCCAGTGGACAGTTGAACACTGAAGCTTTCTTT.